This T cell receptor beta chain was captured by sequencing in a study of vaccination and CD4 T cells after COVID-19 (dated 2022 in TCRdb). Broadly, across the study: In the convalescent cohort there were six males and four females, among whom were two Hispanic individuals, seven Caucasians, two Asians and one multiracial person. Memory CD4+ T cell crossreactivity between SARS-CoV-2 and common cold coronavirus spike proteins was assessed at the TCR clonotype level in an earlier paper using these donors. Two doses of either the Pfizer-BioNTech BNT162b2 vaccine (n=8) or the Moderna mRNA-1273 vaccine (n=2) were administered to participants. For stimulating the cultures, overlapping spike peptide pools were used, derived from SARS-CoV-2 as well as from the common cold coronaviruses HCoV-NL63, HCoV-OC43 and HCoV-229E. As controls, cultures received a CEFX viral epitope pool (the positive control), an HIV-1 Nef peptide pool (the negative control), or no peptide at all. Post-vaccine blood samples were obtained a median of approximately 74 days after the second vaccine dose, with a range of roughly 12 to 250 days. In fewer than 12 COVID-19 convalescent patients and a few infection-naive healthy vaccine recipients, researchers compared the spike-specific CD4+ TCR repertoire from before mRNA vaccination with the repertoire from after. Post-COVID blood samples were collected from convalescent patients a median of approximately 93 days after diagnosis, with a range of roughly 30 to 161 days. Results and caveats for the whole study, not just this receptor: Relatively few convalescent patients were included in the study, and early timepoints after natural infection were not analyzed. An increase in the median number of SARS-CoV-2-reactive clonotypes from 21 after infection to 38 after vaccination was observed, but the change was not found to be significant. Nearly all vaccine-specific clones in convalescent patients (304 of 307) were mono-reactive for SARS-CoV-2 spike rather than cross-reactive with common cold coronaviruses. Among the post-vaccine SARS-CoV-2-reactive clones in convalescent patients, a median 86.3% showed up only after vaccination, which suggests vaccine-specific priming.

From the cysteine up to the phenylalanine, the CDR3 has a length of 15 residues. The retained sequence is limited to the CDR3, 45 bases, with the frame set at the first base. The germline V gene (reference sequence) sets CDR1 to LNHDA and CDR2 to SQIVND. Trimmed from V: 3 bases; trimmed from J: 5 bases; junction bases lacking a gene match: 5. The treatment or condition label corresponds to: roughly 10-day PBMC culture with coronavirus spike peptide pools or control peptides (ViraFEST assay). CD4+ T cells from unexposed donors were collected before the COVID-19 pandemic (2011-2018). To expand antigen-specific T cells with peptide pools and then pick out the expanded clonotypes through TCR sequencing, the study relied on the ViraFEST assay. Each well held two million PBMCs cultured with approximately 10 ug/ml peptide pools in IMDM containing roughly 5% human AB serum and 7.5 to 10 IU/ml IL-2. Half of the culture medium was replaced with fresh IL-2-containing medium on days 3 and 7. After 10 days of culture, CD4+ T cells were isolated by negative selection using the EasySep CD4+ T cell isolation kit. As far as cell numbers permitted, CD4+ T cells from unexposed donors were tested for reactivity against SARS-CoV-2 S and N as well as four spike pools from common cold coronaviruses. PBMCs were separated from whole blood using Ficoll-Paque Plus gradient centrifugation and then either used fresh or cryopreserved at -140C. In general, triplicate wells were set up for every culture condition. Leukapheresis product for the unexposed donors was bought commercially.

Remarks on this clonotype: Its antigen has not been determined. Per-base quality was not reported, and no clone a single base away is much larger than it.

Library preparation used PCR. DNA from cultured CD4+ T cells was subjected to TCR sequencing with the Oncomine TCR Beta short-read assay at the Johns Hopkins FTIC core. The QIAamp micro DNA kit was used to extract genomic DNA from the cultured CD4+ T cells. Oncomine TCR Beta libraries from cultured CD4+ T cells were pooled with unique dual indexes and sequenced on an Illumina iSeq 100. The paper's data handling went like this. Non-productive sequences were filtered out, and CDR3s that did not start with C, did not end with F or W, or were shorter than 7 amino acids were discarded. The MANAFEST web application was used to identify antigen-specific clonotypes by comparing peptide-stimulated wells against reference wells and other culture wells. Positive clones required FDR below 0.05, an odds ratio above 5, and productive frequency above 0.1% in at least two of three replicate wells. Clonotypes that were significantly expanded in both SARS-CoV-2 spike wells and at least one common cold coronavirus spike condition were defined as cross-reactive. CDR3 homology was assessed with Levenshtein distances (stringdist) and unrooted phylogenetic trees (ape) in R version 3.6.1. TCRdb trimmed the raw reads at Q25, called clones with MiXCR and kept productive beta chains. Rows with a matching CDR3 protein are joined into one entry that keeps the most common DNA and genes. The V and J calls and clone size are TCRdb's, not the authors'. The sample profile shows 7,000 or so distinct CDR3 sequences; about 41% of them were found once. The ten top clones hold about two fifths of the sample.

The chain joins TRBV19 to TRBJ2-3, and 10 junctional nucleotides match TRBD2. The sequencing sample was made of CD4+ T cells from blood, cultured in vitro. The TCR originated in a human donor in good health. The base sequence is TGTGCCAGTAGTATCAGCGGGAGGGAAAGAGATACGCAGTATTTT. Its product reads: CASSISGRERDTQYF.